This paragraph covers one T cell receptor (beta chain) sequence. The sample is drawn from a study of CD8+ T cells in alopecia areata. As for the study in general: Severity in treated patients was scored by percentage of scalp area affected.

The sequencing template was cDNA reverse transcribed from extracted RNA. Sequencing was performed with immunoSEQ multiplex PCR; in TCRdb, only in-frame clones are kept and a portion is missing. This repertoire shows about 190,000 clones, less than 70% found once; its top ten account for 1.3%. The germline CDR1 and CDR2 sequences are SGHRS and YFSETQ. The V end was cut by 4 bases, the J end by 4 bases, with 14 bases between. The CDR3 is 14 residues long. The treatment: oral pan-JAK inhibitor, 5-10 mg twice daily. V usage is TRBV5-1 and J usage is TRBJ2-5, with D possibly TRBD1 on 6 matching bases. Sample: CD4+ T cells sorted from blood, taken at roughly week 49, from a patient treated with tofacitinib. The receptor comes from a human donor with alopecia areata. This chain's CDR3 is CASSVTGFRETQYF. The CDR3 DNA is TGCGCCAGCAGCGTGACAGGTTTCAGAGAGACCCAGTACTTC.